This T cell receptor (beta chain) was sequenced during a study of shared clonotypes between healthy human individuals. General study points: Naive subsets tended to show greater estimated richness than memory subsets.

Selected positively for CCR7 and CD45RO-negative, naive CD8 cells excluded terminally differentiated effector memory CD45RA+ cells. Remarks on this clone: Its specificity is not known.

Trimming stripped 9 bases from V and 1 base from J, with 16 bases between. CDR3 length: 15 amino acids. CDR1 is LNHDA and CDR2 is SQIVND in the germline V gene (reference sequence). Clones were read by immunoSEQ multiplex PCR, and TCRdb kept only the in-frame ones, dropping some. The profile shows roughly 2.1 million clones, 90% to 95% of them singletons. This sequence joins TRBV19 and TRBJ1-5; D is perhaps TRBD1 (6 bases). This receptor was identified in a man between 18 and 29 years old in good health. Some clones in this sample may be carry-over from other donors' samples. Sample: naive CD8+ T cells from PBMCs. This chain's CDR3 is CASHQGRRSNQPQHF. The CDR3, as DNA: TGTGCCAGCCACCAGGGGAGGAGAAGCAATCAGCCCCAGCATTTT. The full variable domain, with the rest looked up from reference TRBV19 and TRBJ1-5, is DGGITQSPKYLFRKEGQNVTLSCEQNLNHDAMYWYRQDPGQGLRLIYYSQIVNDFQKGDIAEGYSVSREKKESFPLTVTSAQKNPTAFYLCASHQGRRSNQPQHFGDGTRLSIL.